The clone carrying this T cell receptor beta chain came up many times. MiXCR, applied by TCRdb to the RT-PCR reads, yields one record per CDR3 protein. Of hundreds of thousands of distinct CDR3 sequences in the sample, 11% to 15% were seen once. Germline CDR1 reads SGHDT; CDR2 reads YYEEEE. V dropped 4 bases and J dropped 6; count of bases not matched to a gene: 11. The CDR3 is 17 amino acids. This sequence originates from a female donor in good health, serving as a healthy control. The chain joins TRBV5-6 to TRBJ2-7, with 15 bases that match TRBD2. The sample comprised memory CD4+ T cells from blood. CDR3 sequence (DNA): TGTGCCAGCAGCGCAAGGACTAGCGGGAGGGCCTGGGGCGAGCAGTACTTC. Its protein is CASSARTSGRAWGEQYF.